These 18 T cell receptor beta chains were sequenced from one sample in a study of graft-versus-host responses after intestinal transplantation (dated by TCRdb to the early 2020s). No antigen has been assigned to these receptors. The library was obtained by the immunoSEQ multiplex PCR assay. The source is immuneACCESS, and TCRdb retained only in-frame sequences with V and J called. Part of the clones is not carried over; for the studies checked, unresolved V genes explain less than half of this, and the remainder is unexplained. Present in this sample are some 120,000 clones, 90% of which were seen just once. The ten largest make up about 0.18% of the sample. The sample's time point label is to be understood as: cells obtained before transplantation from donor or recipient. The source material was unstimulated CD4+ T cells sorted from spleen or lymph node cells, sampled before intestinal transplant. The receptors derive from a human donor who received an intestinal transplant.

J is TRBJ2-2 and V is TRBV30, with D perhaps TRBD2 (5 bases). Trimming took 5 bases from V and 4 from J, leaving 14 bases between them. Germline loops: CDR1 GTSNPN, CDR2 SVGIG (reference sequence). The CDR3 is made up of 14 amino acids. CDR3 nucleotide sequence: TGTGCCTGGGACCGGGATCTATTCACCGGGGAGCTGTTTTTT. Its translation: CAWDRDLFTGELFF. Filled out from reference TRBV30 and TRBJ2-2, the complete variable domain reads SQTIHQWPATLVQPVGSPLSLECTVEGTSNPNLYWYRQAAGRGLQLLFYSVGIGQISSEVPQNLSASRPQDRQFILSSKKLLLSDSGFYLCAWDRDLFTGELFFGEGSRLTVL.

This clone was found once. The chain carries TRBV7-9 and TRBJ1-4, with 8 bases lining up with TRBD1. V dropped 0 bases and J dropped 5; count of bases not matched to a gene: 2. Germline V gene lookup returns CDR1 SEHNR and CDR2 FQNEAQ (reference sequence). The length of the CDR3 is 15 residues. This chain's CDR3 is CASSLATGVNEKLFF. In DNA form, the CDR3 reads TGTGCCAGCAGCTTAGCGACAGGGGTAAATGAAAAACTGTTTTTT.

This clone appeared a single time. The chain uses TRBV5-4 and TRBJ2-5, with 9 bases matching TRBD2. CDR3 length: 15 amino acids. The germline CDR1 and CDR2 sequences are SGHNT and YYREEE (reference sequence). After removal of 3 bases from V and 0 bases from J, the junction contained 3 bases not matched to a gene. Written as DNA, the CDR3 is TGTGCCAGCAGCTCGGCTAGCGGGAACCAAGAGACCCAGTACTTC. This sequence encodes CASSSASGNQETQYF. Filled out from reference TRBV5-4 and TRBJ2-5, the complete variable domain reads ETGVTQSPTHLIKTRGQQVTLRCSSQSGHNTVSWYQQALGQGPQFIFQYYREEENGRGNFPPRFSGLQFPNYSSELNVNALELDDSALYLCASSSASGNQETQYFGPGTRLLVL.

The chain uses TRBV5-1 and TRBJ2-7; the D gene is possibly TRBD2 (6 bases). This CDR3 region has 16 residues. The germline V gene has CDR1 SGHRS and CDR2 YFSETQ. V was trimmed by 0 bases and J by 4 bases, leaving 17 bases between them. CDR3 in amino acids: CASSLDGAGWGYEQYF. CDR3 DNA: TGCGCCAGCAGCTTGGACGGGGCGGGATGGGGGTACGAGCAGTACTTC.

V and J are TRBV15 and TRBJ2-7; 9 nucleotides agree with TRBD1. The CDR3 covers 15 residues. The V and J ends lost 0 bases and 3 bases, in that order; junction bases with no gene match: 3. The germline gives CDR1 LNHNV, CDR2 YYDKDF (reference sequence). As DNA, the CDR3 is TGTGCCACCAGCAGAGAGGGACAGGGAATCTACGAGCAGTACTTC. Translated: CATSREGQGIYEQYF.

The chain links TRBV11-3 to TRBJ2-3; 10 bases fit TRBD2. Per germline, CDR1 SGHNT and CDR2 YENEEA. V lost 4 bases, J lost 3 bases, and 4 bases stayed unmatched. This CDR3 region has 15 residues. The CDR3 DNA follows: TGTGCCAGCAGCTCGGGGACTAGCGATACAGATACGCAGTATTTT. This encodes CASSSGTSDTDTQYF.

This sequence joins TRBV5-6 and TRBJ1-1; no reliable D call. Germline V gene sequence: CDR1 SGHDT, CDR2 YYEEEE. The CDR3 is 14 residues long. V was trimmed by 0 bases and J by 0 bases, leaving 6 bases between them. CDR3 DNA: TGTGCCAGCAGCTTGGGCAGGTTGAACACTGAAGCTTTCTTT. It translates to CASSLGRLNTEAFF.

The chain uses TRBV28 and TRBJ1-2; tentatively, D is TRBD1 (6 bases). V gave up 3 bases and J gave up 5 bases, with 16 bases separating them. Germline-derived CDR1 and CDR2 are MDHEN and SYDVKM. CDR3 length: 15 residues. CDR3 residues: CASSLAGAGGYGYTF. Written as DNA, the CDR3 is TGTGCCAGCAGTTTGGCAGGGGCGGGGGGGTATGGCTACACCTTC.

Comment on this clone: One end of the junction varies from germline; a read error may be responsible. This chain joins TRBV2 and TRBJ1-1; D gene unclear. Germline loops: CDR1 SNHLY, CDR2 FYNNEI. The CDR3 sequence is 13 residues long. Written as DNA, the CDR3 is TGTGCCAGCGGTGAACCAGTGAACACTGAAGCTTTCTTT. Translating it yields CASGEPVNTEAFF.

This clone was picked up one time. The chain employs TRBV6-6 and TRBJ1-2, with D maybe TRBD1 (6 bases). This CDR3 has 13 amino acids. V was clipped by 4 bases and J by 3 bases, with 9 bases between them. Germline-derived CDR1 and CDR2 are MNHNY and SVGAGI (reference sequence). The CDR3 spells CASSWAGDYGYTF. The CDR3 DNA follows: TGTGCCAGCAGTTGGGCAGGGGACTATGGCTACACCTTC.

V gene TRBV10-3 combines with J gene TRBJ2-5; 8 nucleotides agree with TRBD1. The better agreement between TRBJ2-7 and the DNA end casts doubt on the J call. The germline CDR1 and CDR2 sequences are ENHRY and SYGVKD. This CDR3 contains 13 residues. The CDR3 here is CAISTGGFYEQYF. The CDR3 DNA sequence: TGTGCCATCAGCACAGGGGGTTTCTACGAGCAGTACTTC.

This chain links TRBV5-8 with TRBJ1-2; the D gene is possibly TRBD1 (5 bases). CDR1 and CDR2 from the germline V gene are SGHTS and YDEGEE. V lost 0 bases and J lost 5, with 11 bases in between. The CDR3 is 14 amino acids. CDR3 DNA sequence: TGTGCCAGCAGCTTGGGCAGGGTTAGGTATGGCTACACCTTC. This encodes CASSLGRVRYGYTF.

The CDR3 nucleotides are TGTGCCAGCAGTGAATGGGGAGGGGACACCAACACCGGGGAGCTGTTTTTT. Translated: CASSEWGGDTNTGELFF. This sequence joins TRBV25-1 and TRBJ2-2, with D maybe TRBD2 (7 bases). This CDR3 is 17 amino acids long. Germline V lookup: CDR1 MGHDK, CDR2 SYGVNS. Trimming shortened V by 1 base and J by 2 bases, and 14 bases separated the two germline ends.

This rearrangement joins TRBV4-1 to TRBJ2-3; D is perhaps TRBD1 (6 bases). CDR1 and CDR2 from the germline V gene are MGHRA and YSYEKL. Between the trimmed V and J ends, which lost 8 bases and 5 bases, there was a span of 8 bases. The CDR3 sequence is 11 residues long. CDR3 protein: CASLGGDTQYF. CDR3 DNA sequence: TGCGCCAGCCTAGGGGGAGATACGCAGTATTTT.

J is TRBJ1-1 and V is TRBV9; D is unclear. CDR1 SGDLS and CDR2 YYNGEE come from the germline V gene. The CDR3 loop spans 15 amino acids. V was trimmed by 4 bases and J by 1 base, leaving 14 bases between them. In DNA form, the CDR3 reads TGTGCCAGCAGCCCACCCGGCAGCGCGAACACTGAAGCTTTCTTT. Residues: CASSPPGSANTEAFF. Using reference TRBV9 and TRBJ1-1 for the parts outside the CDR3, the full variable domain is DSGVTQTPKHLITATGQRVTLRCSPRSGDLSVYWYQQSLDQGLQFLIQYYNGEERAKGNILERFSAQQFPDLHSELNLSSLELGDSALYFCASSPPGSANTEAFFGQGTRLTVV.

This chain joins TRBV4-1 and TRBJ2-3, with TRBD2 matching 10 bases. This CDR3 is 15 amino acids long. Looked up from germline, CDR1 is MGHRA and CDR2 is YSYEKL. The V and J ends lost 2 bases and 2 bases, in that order; junction bases with no gene match: 1. The CDR3 region has the DNA TGCGCCAGCAGCCAAAGCGGGAGGGCCACAGATACGCAGTATTTT. Translated: CASSQSGRATDTQYF.

The chain couples TRBV6-5 to TRBJ2-1; the D gene is possibly TRBD1 (5 bases). Trimming took off 2 bases at V and 5 bases at J, with 13 bases between the two ends. The CDR3 length is 15 residues. The V gene's germline CDR1 is MNHEY and CDR2 SVGAGI. As DNA, the CDR3 is TGTGCCAGCAGTTACAATGAACAGGTCGACAATGAGCAGTTCTTC. The encoded protein is CASSYNEQVDNEQFF.

The gene calls are TRBV6-1 and TRBJ1-3; maybe TRBD1 (6 bases). Germline values: CDR1 MNHNS, CDR2 SASEGT. The CDR3 sequence is 15 residues long. For the CDR3, the DNA is TGTGCTACCCGCGCAGGGGTTGGTTGGAGAAACACCATATATTTT. Amino acid sequence: CATRAGVGWRNTIYF.